A single sample gave rise to the 27 T cell receptor beta chains below, sequenced in a study of kidney transplant recipient with SARS-CoV-2 infection. TCRdb passed the reads through MiXCR, listing each CDR3 protein once. The sample carries 200,000 to 300,000 distinct CDR3 sequences, more than 25% recorded once. Sequenced material: a blood sample, taken at baseline and between days 110 and 120 from a kidney transplant recipient. These receptors all stem from a male patient aged 25-45 years who had COVID-19 and was a kidney transplant recipient. The graft donor may have given rise to some T cells.

There are many counts of this clonotype. This rearrangement joins TRBV20-1 to TRBJ2-5; 9 bases are shared with TRBD1. The ends lost 5 bases at V and 4 bases at J; junction bases unmatched: 8. The length of the CDR3 is 14 residues. Per germline, CDR1 DFQATT and CDR2 SNEGSKA (reference sequence). CDR3 coding DNA: TGCAGTGCTGGGGACAGGGTCTCTGGAGAGACCCAGTACTTC. Its protein product is CSAGDRVSGETQYF.

This clonotype was seen repeatedly, ten times or more. The CDR3 region is CASSPRRRQGGKVEQYF. DNA of the CDR3: TGTGCCAGCAGTCCAAGGAGAAGGCAGGGGGGAAAAGTCGAGCAGTACTTC. V is TRBV28 and J is TRBJ2-7; tentatively, D is TRBD1 (7 bases). CDR1 and CDR2 (germline): MDHEN, SYDVKM. This CDR3 has 17 residues. V lost 5 bases, J lost 6 bases, and 26 bases lay in between.

The sample holds a few counts of this clonotype. The chain employs TRBV20-1 and TRBJ1-2; D is unclear. Germline values: CDR1 DFQATT, CDR2 SNEGSKA (reference sequence). Trimming took off 5 bases at V and 4 bases at J, with 23 bases between the two ends. The CDR3 extends over 16 amino acids. The CDR3 DNA reads TGCAGTGCTCTGCCTAAGCTGTTTCGAAAGACCTATGGCTACACCTTC. It specifies CSALPKLFRKTYGYTF.

This clonotype was detected ten times or more. J is TRBJ1-5 and V is TRBV28, with D hard to call. This CDR3 contains 14 residues. Trimming took off 7 bases at V and 1 base at J, with 11 bases between the two ends. CDR1 is MDHEN and CDR2 is SYDVKM in the germline V gene. CDR3 in DNA: TGTGCCAGCAAAAGGTCGGGGAGCAATCAGCCCCAGCATTTT. This translates into CASKRSGSNQPQHF.

On this clonotype itself: Compared with germline, one end of the junction differs, possibly owing to a read error. This rearrangement joins TRBV4-2 to TRBJ1-1; D is possibly TRBD1 (5 bases). The CDR3 runs to 16 residues. CDR1 is LGHNA, CDR2 YNFKEQ, per germline. CDR3 in amino acids: CAGSQVFEQGGTEAFF. Here the CDR3 DNA reads TGTGCCGGCAGCCAAGTATTCGAGCAGGGCGGCACTGAAGCTTTCTTT.

In this sample, this clonotype turned up a few times. The rearrangement links TRBV28 to TRBJ2-4; 9 bases line up with TRBD1. Unmatched junction bases numbered 3, after V lost 2 bases and J lost 4 bases. CDR1 and CDR2 (germline): MDHEN, SYDVKM. This CDR3 spans 15 amino acids. The chain's CDR3 is CASSLRGTGKNIQYF. The CDR3 DNA sequence: TGTGCCAGCAGTTTACGTGGGACAGGGAAAAACATTCAGTACTTC.

Comment on this clonotype: Given a much more abundant clone one base away, this may be a read error. It is likely a read error, because the conserved phenylalanine at the end of the CDR3 is missing. The chain uses TRBV7-7 and TRBJ1-2; D gene uncertain. Germline assignment: CDR1 SSHAT and CDR2 FNYEAQ (reference sequence). V dropped 4 bases and J dropped 4 bases, with 22 bases sitting between them. The CDR3 runs 17 residues. This CDR3 is CASSWRDKCRKTYGYTI. The CDR3 coding sequence is TGTGCCAGCAGCTGGCGCGATAAGTGCCGAAAGACCTATGGCTACACCATC.

This clonotype has a handful of counts. The rearrangement links TRBV12-3 or TRBV12-4 to TRBJ2-5; TRBD1 matches at 7 bases. The CDR3 totals 14 residues. The V segment lost 4 bases and the J segment 2 bases; nucleotides outside the gene matches: 4. This CDR3 is CASSYRTGQETQYF. CDR3 bases: TGTGCCAGCAGTTACCGGACAGGTCAAGAGACCCAGTACTTC.

The CDR3 protein is CASSLGGLGREQYF. In DNA form, the CDR3 reads TGTGCCAGCAGTTTAGGGGGACTCGGGAGGGAGCAGTACTTC. This chain connects TRBV28 to TRBJ2-7; TRBD2 matches 7 bases. The CDR3 length is 14 residues. V shed 2 bases and J 7 bases; nucleotides not matched to a gene: 8. Germline V gene sequence: CDR1 MDHEN, CDR2 SYDVKM.

The table lists this clonotype with many counts. The CDR3 DNA sequence: TGCGCCAGCAGCTTGGACAGGCCCAACTATGGCTACACCTTC. Translated, it gives CASSLDRPNYGYTF. J is TRBJ1-2 and V is TRBV5-1, with a tentative D call TRBD1 (5 bases). V was trimmed by 0 bases and J by 2 bases, leaving 8 bases between them. The length of the CDR3 is 14 residues. The V gene's germline CDR1 is SGHRS and CDR2 YFSETQ.

Details on this clonotype: This may arise from a read error, as a much more abundant clone is one base away. The CDR3 nucleotides are TGCAGTGCTAGAAGACTAGCGGGGACATCCTACGAGCAGTACTTC. It encodes CSARRLAGTSYEQYF. This chain links TRBV20-1 with TRBJ2-7; 11 bases map to TRBD2. V lost 2 bases, J lost 1 base, and 4 bases stayed unmatched. The CDR3 contains 15 residues. Germline V gene data show CDR1 as DFQATT and CDR2 as SNEGSKA (reference sequence).

To note about this clonotype: A much more abundant neighbour one base away suggests this may be a read error. J is TRBJ1-2 and V is TRBV5-1; the D is unclear. Between the trimmed V and J ends, which lost 7 bases and 7 bases, there was a span of 26 bases. This CDR3 is 16 amino acids long. Germline loops: CDR1 SGHRS, CDR2 YFSETQ. The CDR3 loop reads CASVGVSVRKTCGYTF. Written as DNA, the CDR3 is TGCGCCAGCGTTGGAGTATCGGTTCGAAAGACCTGTGGCTACACCTTC.

The sample holds many counts of this clonotype. This sequence joins TRBV18 and TRBJ2-3; 9 bases map to TRBD2. The J segment lost 5 bases and the V segment lost 1 base, leaving 7 bases of the junction unmatched. The CDR3 is 16 residues long. The germline V gene encodes CDR1 KGHSH and CDR2 LQKENI. CDR3 in DNA: TGTGCCAGCTCACCACAGGTAGAACTAGCGGGAGATACGCAGTATTTT. The encoded protein is CASSPQVELAGDTQYF.

At least ten counts were recorded for this clonotype. The rearrangement joins TRBV6-2 or TRBV6-3 to TRBJ2-5; D call uncertain. V was pared by 1 base and J by 5 bases, with 5 bases between. CDR1 is MNHEY and CDR2 is SVGEGT in the germline V gene. CDR3 length: 12 amino acids. The DNA for the CDR3 is TGTGCCAGCAGTTACTTCGGGGAGACCCAGTACTTC. This gives the protein CASSYFGETQYF.

This clonotype was found many times. The gene calls are TRBV5-4 and TRBJ1-2; D not certain. Trimming stripped 7 bases from V and 4 bases from J, with 23 bases between. Germline CDR1 reads SGHNT; CDR2 reads YYREEE (reference sequence). CDR3 length: 16 amino acids. This CDR3 reads CASRVRVPGKTYGYTF. In nucleotides, the CDR3 is TGTGCCAGCCGCGTCCGCGTACCAGGAAAGACCTATGGCTACACCTTC.

At least ten counts were recorded for this clonotype. The V and J genes are TRBV7-3 and TRBJ2-2; D may correspond to TRBD1 or TRBD2 (5 bases each). The CDR3 length is 15 residues. Germline V gene lookup returns CDR1 SGHTA and CDR2 FQGTGA. The V and J ends lost 8 bases and 2 bases respectively, with 15 bases between them. The chain's CDR3 is CASHPGLGNTGELFF. In nucleotides, the CDR3 is TGTGCCAGCCACCCGGGGCTAGGCAACACCGGGGAGCTGTTTTTT.

About this clonotype: Mismatch with germline at one junction end may stem from a read error. The gene calls are TRBV3-1 and TRBJ1-1, with unresolved D. This CDR3 spans 17 amino acids. Germline V gene lookup returns CDR1 LGHDT and CDR2 YNNKEL (reference sequence). The chain's CDR3 is CANSGCRPISIRTEAFF. DNA of the CDR3: TGTGCCAACAGCGGTTGCCGTCCCATTTCAATTCGCACTGAAGCTTTCTTT. Full variable domain (remainder filled in from reference TRBV3-1 and TRBJ1-1): DTAVSQTPKYLVTQMGNDKSIKCEQNLGHDTMYWYKQDSKKFLKIMFSYNNKELIINETVPNRFSPKSPDKAHLNLHINSLELGDSAVYFCANSGCRPISIRTEAFFGQGTRLTVV.

Worth noting for this clonotype: A much larger clone differs from this one at a single base, so this may be a read error. The chain is built from TRBV6-4 and TRBJ2-3, with TRBD2 identical over 11 bases. This CDR3 is built from 14 residues. Trimming removed 4 bases from V and 8 bases from J; junction bases left unmatched: 5. In germline, CDR1 is MRHNA, CDR2 SNTAGT. The CDR3 is CASSVAGGPGTQYF. The CDR3 DNA reads as TGTGCCAGCAGTGTAGCGGGAGGGCCAGGTACGCAGTATTTT.

This clonotype has at least ten counts. The chain employs TRBV15 and TRBJ2-7; weak D call: TRBD2 (7 bases). V gave up 4 bases and J gave up 2 bases, with 21 bases separating them. CDR1 and CDR2 from the germline V gene are LNHNV and YYDKDF (reference sequence). CDR3 size: 17 residues. The DNA of the CDR3 is TGTGCCACCAGCAAGGGGGGGAGGACCTCCGAGGCCTACGAGCAGTACTTC. It yields the protein CATSKGGRTSEAYEQYF.

Remarks on this clonotype: A much bigger clone sits one base away, suggesting this may be a read error. This chain uses TRBV20-1 with TRBJ2-2; 7 bases fit TRBD2. The CDR3 has 14 residues. Germline CDR1 DFQATT, CDR2 SNEGSKA (reference sequence). The CDR3 DNA reads TGCAGTGCTATCGGAGGGAGGGGCACCGAGGAGCTGTTTTTT. Translating gives CSAIGGRGTEELFF.

At least ten counts were recorded for this clonotype. Here the CDR3 reads CASSLATGKNTEAFF. The DNA of the CDR3 is TGTGCCAGCAGCTTAGCGACAGGGAAAAACACTGAAGCTTTCTTT. J is TRBJ1-1 and V is TRBV11-2; 7 bases match TRBD1. The germline V gene has CDR1 SGHAT and CDR2 FQNNGV. V dropped 1 base and J dropped 2; count of bases not matched to a gene: 4. This CDR3 region has 15 residues.

Turning to this clonotype: It may be a read error: a sequence one base away is much more abundant. The chain couples TRBV14 to TRBJ2-7; D gene uncertain. CDR3 length equals 12 residues. Germline loops: CDR1 SGHDN, CDR2 FVKESK. V dropped 1 base and J dropped 5 bases, with 6 bases sitting between them. In DNA form, the CDR3 reads TGTGCCAGCAGCCAAGCGCCCCACGAGCAGTACTTC. This encodes CASSQAPHEQYF. The full variable domain, its missing parts supplied by reference TRBV14 and TRBJ2-7, is EAGVTQFPSHSVIEKGQTVTLRCDPISGHDNLYWYRRVMGKEIKFLLHFVKESKQDESGMPNNRFLAERTGGTYSTLKVQPAELEDSGVYFCASSQAPHEQYFGPGTRLTVT.

This clonotype was seen ten or more times. The J gene is TRBJ1-2, the V gene TRBV23-1, with unresolved D. TRBV23-1 belongs to the ORF category, with a function that is uncertain. The CDR3 sequence is 17 residues long. V lost 5 bases and J lost 4, with 23 bases in between. The CDR3 protein is CASSACKLRRKTYGYTF. The DNA for the CDR3 is TGCGCCAGCAGTGCATGCAAGCTACGCAGAAAGACCTATGGCTACACCTTC.

As regards this clonotype: It may be a read error: a sequence one base away is much more abundant. The gene calls are TRBV5-6 and TRBJ1-2; TRBD1 matches at 10 bases. The trim removed 9 bases at V and 7 bases at J, leaving 15 bases unmatched. Germline CDR1 SGHDT, CDR2 YYEEEE. The CDR3 consists of 15 residues. Here the CDR3 DNA reads TGTGCCAACAGAGAGACAGGGGGCAAGGGCTTTGGCTACACCTTC. As protein: CANRETGGKGFGYTF.

This clonotype showed up many times. The CDR3 loop reads CASSMSLRSRKTYGYTF. The DNA for the CDR3 is TGCGCCAGCAGTATGTCTCTAAGATCGCGAAAGACCTATGGCTACACCTTC. This chain joins TRBV10-1 and TRBJ1-2, with D unclear. V shed 5 bases and J shed 4 bases, with 23 bases lying between them. CDR3 length: 17 amino acids. The germline CDR1 and CDR2 sequences are WNHNN and SYGVQD (reference sequence).

This clonotype was detected a few times. This could be a read error, since a much larger clone is one nucleotide away. This chain joins TRBV2 and TRBJ1-4; D is unclear. In germline, CDR1 is SNHLY, CDR2 FYNNEI. V shed 8 bases and J shed 8 bases, with 18 bases lying between them. The CDR3 has 14 amino acids. The CDR3 nucleotides read TGTGCCAGCGGAGACGCCACCCGAAAAGAAAAACTGTTTTTT. Encoded protein: CASGDATRKEKLFF.

This clonotype was found many times. This CDR3 is CASRRARTPRKTYGYTF. The CDR3 nucleotides read TGTGCAAGTCGCAGGGCTCGGACTCCACGAAAGACCTATGGCTACACCTTC. V is TRBV12-2 and J is TRBJ1-2. TRBV12-2 is noted as a pseudogene. The CDR3 runs 17 residues.